This TCR beta chain emerged from a study of shared clonotypes between healthy human individuals. The table lists this clone with a count of one. Its antigen is still unknown. Trimming removed 0 bases from V and 5 bases from J, with 14 bases in between. CDR1 is SEHNR, CDR2 FQNEAQ, per germline (reference sequence). This CDR3 has 15 residues. Genomic DNA from each subset was divided evenly over several immunoSEQ plates. The input for sorted-subset replicate PCRs was 200 ng DNA, tens of thousands of T cell genomes. The data were produced by immunoSEQ multiplex PCR, yet TCRdb's version contains in-frame clones alone and is incomplete. The sample includes about 2.3 million clones, 85% to 95% of them seen just once. Findings and limits, study-wide: Clonotypes which were not shared had lower generation probabilities than clonotypes that all four donors shared.

The chain recombines TRBV7-9 with TRBJ2-7; TRBD1 or TRBD2 may be the D gene (6 bases each). Sequencing was carried out using naive CD4+ T cells from PBMCs. Subset of the sample: CD45RA+ positively selected. The TCR comes from a man between 18 and 35 years old in good health. Some clones in this sample may be carry-over from other donors' samples. The CDR3 loop reads CASSLARGVRHEQYF. In DNA form, the CDR3 reads TGTGCCAGCAGCTTAGCTAGGGGGGTCCGCCACGAGCAGTACTTC.